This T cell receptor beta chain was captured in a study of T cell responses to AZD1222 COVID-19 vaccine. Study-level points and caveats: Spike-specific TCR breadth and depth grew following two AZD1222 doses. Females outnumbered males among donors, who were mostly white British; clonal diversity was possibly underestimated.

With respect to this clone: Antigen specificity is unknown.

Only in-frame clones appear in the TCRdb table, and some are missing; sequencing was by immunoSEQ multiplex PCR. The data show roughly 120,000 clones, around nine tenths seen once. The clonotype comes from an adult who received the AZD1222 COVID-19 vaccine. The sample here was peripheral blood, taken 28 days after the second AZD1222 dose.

The CDR3 region is CASSLSGRTDTQYF. The DNA of the CDR3 is TGTGCCAGCAGCTTGAGCGGACGCACAGATACGCAGTATTTT. The chain is built from TRBV11-3 and TRBJ2-3; weak D call: TRBD2 (5 bases). Trimming removed 3 bases at V and 1 base at J, with 8 bases between. In germline, CDR1 is SGHNT, CDR2 YENEEA. CDR3 length equals 14 residues.